Following are 5 T cell receptor beta chains from one sample sequenced in a study of tumor-infiltrating lymphocytes in primary liver carcinoma. For each extraction, RNA and DNA were obtained together from approximately 20-30 mg of unsorted bulk tissue. From around 500 ng of total RNA, TCR beta-specific cDNA was reverse-transcribed using a constant-region primer. Investigators got TCR beta libraries out of three nested multiplex PCR rounds, done with slightly modified ARM-PCR. Each of the first two PCR rounds ran about 9 cycles with TRBV1-TRBV30 forward and C-beta reverse primers. MiXCR was run by TCRdb on the multiplex PCR reads, yielding one entry per CDR3 protein. This sample has over 100,000 distinct CDR3 sequences, with 55% to 70% found just once. Sequencing was done on a sample of tumor-adjacent normal liver tissue. The receptors shown here come from a woman aged 55 to 70 with primary liver carcinoma and hepatitis B virus infection.

This clonotype was picked up many times. The V gene is TRBV29-1, the J gene TRBJ1-2; 8 bases fit TRBD1. The CDR3 has 13 residues. After removal of 1 base from V and 6 bases from J, the junction contained 4 bases not matched to a gene. The germline V gene has CDR1 SQVTM and CDR2 ANQGSEA. CDR3 region: CSVEAAGGNGYTF. The CDR3 DNA is TGCAGCGTTGAAGCGGCAGGGGGCAATGGCTACACCTTC.

This chain connects TRBV11-3 to TRBJ2-1; 15 nucleotides line up with TRBD2. The CDR3 loop spans 19 amino acids. The junction had 21 bases not matched to a gene; V was cut back by 5 bases and J by 13 bases. Germline V lookup: CDR1 SGHNT, CDR2 YENEEA. DNA for the CDR3: TGTGCCAGCAGCGCCCGACAGGGGGGACTAGCGGGAGGATTCATTGAACAGTTCTTC. This codes for CASSARQGGLAGGFIEQFF.

This clonotype was observed many times. The chain's CDR3 is CASSQYLPASSYEQYF. For the CDR3, the DNA is TGTGCCAGCAGCCAATATCTGCCCGCGAGCTCCTACGAGCAGTACTTC. The V and J genes are TRBV4-2 and TRBJ2-7; D unresolved. The CDR3 is 16 residues long. Trimming took 2 bases from V and 0 from J, leaving 14 bases between them. CDR1 and CDR2 from the germline V gene are LGHNA and YNFKEQ.

Notes on this clonotype: The junction shows a germline mismatch at one end, possibly a read error. The chain joins TRBV29-1 to TRBJ1-1, with a tentative D call TRBD1 (5 bases). CDR3 length equals 14 residues. CDR1 and CDR2 from the germline V gene are SQVTM and ANQGSEA. CDR3 protein: CSVRWGGEDTEALF. CDR3 bases: TGCAGCGTCCGATGGGGAGGGGAAGACACTGAAGCTTTATTT.

As regards this clonotype: A clone one base away is much larger, so this may be a read error. The genes are TRBV28 and TRBJ1-6, with D unclear. The germline V gene encodes CDR1 MDHEN and CDR2 SYDVKM. The length of the CDR3 is 12 residues. Trimming pared 4 bases from V and 9 bases from J, leaving 7 bases between. The CDR3 DNA reads as TGTGCCAGCAGTTCTACCCTTTCACCCCTCCACTTT. This gives the protein CASSSTLSPLHF.